One sample yielded the 14 T cell receptor beta chains listed below, sequenced in a study of OX40 agonist ivuxolimab in advanced cancers. The data were produced by immunoSEQ multiplex PCR, yet TCRdb's version contains in-frame clones alone and is incomplete. Of about 110,000 clones listed, 75% to 95% are singletons. The source was CD4+ or CD8+ T cells sorted from blood, collected in a trial of the OX40 agonist ivuxolimab. All receptors come from an adult with an advanced solid tumor such as melanoma, head and neck, liver or kidney cancer.

The J gene is TRBJ1-5, the V gene TRBV2; a weak D match, TRBD1 (5 bases). Looked up from germline, CDR1 is SNHLY and CDR2 is FYNNEI. The CDR3 loop spans 13 amino acids. The V end was cut by 7 bases, the J end by 4 bases, with 11 bases between. The CDR3 region is CASTRDYNQPQHF. CDR3 sequence (DNA): TGTGCCAGCACCCGGGACTATAATCAGCCCCAGCATTTT. Variable domain in full (rest from reference TRBV2 and TRBJ1-5): EPEVTQTPSHQVTQMGQEVILRCVPISNHLYFYWYRQILGQKVEFLVSFYNNEISEKSEIFDDQFSVERPDGSNFTLKIRSTKLEDSAMYFCASTRDYNQPQHFGDGTRLSIL.

CDR3 amino acids: CASSFGETQYF. The CDR3, as DNA: TGTGCCAGCAGCTTCGGGGAGACCCAGTACTTC. This chain uses TRBV11-3 with TRBJ2-5; D is unclear. CDR1 and CDR2 (germline): SGHNT, YENEEA. Trimming stripped 3 bases from V and 5 bases from J, with 4 bases between. The CDR3 loop spans 11 amino acids. Drawing the rest from reference TRBV11-3 and TRBJ2-5, the complete variable domain is EAGVVQSPRYKIIEKKQPVAFWCNPISGHNTLYWYLQNLGQGPELLIRYENEEAVDDSQLPKDRFSAERLKGVDSTLKIQPAELGDSAVYLCASSFGETQYFGPGTRLLVL.

The chain combines TRBV9 with TRBJ2-2; 8 bases are a match to TRBD2. V lost 0 bases, J lost 2 bases, and 6 bases stayed unmatched. The V gene's germline CDR1 is SGDLS and CDR2 YYNGEE. The CDR3 is 17 amino acids. The CDR3 here is CASSVGDGGANTGELFF. The CDR3 region has the DNA TGTGCCAGCAGCGTAGGCGACGGGGGGGCCAACACCGGGGAGCTGTTTTTT.

This chain links TRBV28 with TRBJ1-1; the D gene is possibly TRBD1 (6 bases). The CDR3 is made up of 14 amino acids. V lost 3 bases, J lost 1 base, and 9 bases lay in between. The germline gives CDR1 MDHEN, CDR2 SYDVKM. In DNA form, the CDR3 reads TGTGCCAGCAGTTTTGGGACATGGAACACTGAAGCTTTCTTT. Protein sequence: CASSFGTWNTEAFF.

The chain uses TRBV2 and TRBJ2-7; TRBD1 agrees at 9 bases. Germline loops: CDR1 SNHLY, CDR2 FYNNEI. This CDR3 has 14 residues. Losses at the gene ends were 5 bases for V and 6 bases for J; bases not matched to a gene: 8. CDR3 in amino acids: CASSTRQGGPEQYF. As DNA, the CDR3 is TGTGCCAGCAGTACCCGACAGGGGGGGCCCGAGCAGTACTTC.

The chain carries TRBV29-1 and TRBJ1-2; D is undetermined. The CDR3 sequence is 13 residues long. CDR1 is SQVTM and CDR2 is ANQGSEA in the germline V gene. V gave up 7 bases and J gave up 4 bases, with 16 bases separating them. The CDR3 nucleotides are TGCAGCGCAAAGAGAGGGCTAGGCTATGGCTACACCTTC. Encoded protein: CSAKRGLGYGYTF.

The sample holds one count of this clone. The chain joins TRBV9 to TRBJ2-3; 8 bases match TRBD2. Trimming cost V 2 bases and J 0 bases; bases outside gene matches: 5. There are 16 residues in the CDR3. Looked up from germline, CDR1 is SGDLS and CDR2 is YYNGEE. CDR3 in DNA: TGTGCCAGCAGCGTTATTGCGGGGGGAAGCACAGATACGCAGTATTTT. Its protein is CASSVIAGGSTDTQYF. The full variable domain, with the rest looked up from reference TRBV9 and TRBJ2-3, is DSGVTQTPKHLITATGQRVTLRCSPRSGDLSVYWYQQSLDQGLQFLIQYYNGEERAKGNILERFSAQQFPDLHSELNLSSLELGDSALYFCASSVIAGGSTDTQYFGPGTRLTVL.

This clone was counted once. This chain links TRBV28 with TRBJ2-7; D is unclear. The CDR3 is 11 residues long. Between the trimmed V and J ends, which lost 6 bases and 3 bases, there was a span of 6 bases. The V gene's germline CDR1 is MDHEN and CDR2 SYDVKM. CDR3 region: CASSSNYEQYF. The DNA of the CDR3 is TGTGCCAGCAGCTCCAACTACGAGCAGTACTTC.

The chain couples TRBV2 to TRBJ2-7; no definite D call. The CDR3 sequence is 12 residues long. V lost 6 bases and J lost 12, with 18 bases in between. Germline assignment: CDR1 SNHLY and CDR2 FYNNEI. CDR3 nucleotide sequence: TGTGCCAGCAGGGGCACTACAAGCTTTTGGTACTTC. Translated: CASRGTTSFWYF.

The rearrangement links TRBV7-2 to TRBJ2-3; 9 nucleotides line up with TRBD1. J lost 6 bases, V lost 0 bases, and 7 bases had no gene match. Per the germline V gene, CDR1 is SGHTA and CDR2 is FQGNSA. The CDR3 loop spans 16 amino acids. The chain's CDR3 is CASSLADRGTPDTQYF. DNA of the CDR3: TGTGCCAGCAGCTTAGCCGACAGGGGGACCCCGGATACGCAGTATTTT.

This clone was observed a single time. The J gene is TRBJ1-3, the V gene TRBV14; possibly TRBD1 for D (6 bases). This CDR3 region has 16 residues. Trimming pared 0 bases from V and 5 bases from J, leaving 14 bases between. CDR1 SGHDN and CDR2 FVKESK come from the germline V gene. CDR3 coding DNA: TGTGCCAGCAGCCAAGAGCTCGGGACACTCCGAAACACCATATATTTT. It yields the protein CASSQELGTLRNTIYF.

The chain couples TRBV19 to TRBJ1-5, with D hard to call. In germline, CDR1 is LNHDA, CDR2 SQIVND (reference sequence). The CDR3 runs 13 residues. Trimming left V 4 bases short and J 6 bases short, with 10 bases between. The CDR3 loop reads CASSTLTTQPQHF. The DNA for the CDR3 is TGTGCCAGTAGTACCCTTACCACTCAGCCCCAGCATTTT.

The chain recombines TRBV10-1 with TRBJ1-1; D may be TRBD1 (6 bases). Germline CDR1 WNHNN, CDR2 SYGVQD (reference sequence). This CDR3 contains 14 residues. V was cut by 5 bases and J by 5 bases, with 15 bases left in between. The CDR3 sequence is CASSRGTVVTEAFF. In DNA form, the CDR3 reads TGCGCCAGCAGTAGGGGGACGGTAGTAACTGAAGCTTTCTTT.

V gene TRBV4-1 combines with J gene TRBJ2-1; 8 bases align to TRBD2. Germline V gene lookup returns CDR1 MGHRA and CDR2 YSYEKL. The ends lost 5 bases at V and 0 bases at J; junction bases unmatched: 3. CDR3 length: 15 residues. As DNA, the CDR3 is TGCGCCAGCAGCGCGAGCGGGAGCTCCTACAATGAGCAGTTCTTC. It translates to CASSASGSSYNEQFF.